Sequencing of this T cell receptor (beta chain) was carried out in a study of a mutant IDH1 vaccine in newly diagnosed glioma. For the study at large: With temozolomide cycles, or 4-6 weeks after radiotherapy alone, vaccination was started. Most patients had received both radiotherapy and temozolomide, the prior options being radiotherapy, temozolomide, or both.

Produced via immunoSEQ multiplex PCR; TCRdb's table is partial and in-frame only. Of about 130,000 clones in the sample, around 80% were seen once. Comment on this clone: Its matching antigen is unknown.

This CDR3 is built from 13 residues. Trimming pared 9 bases from V and 7 bases from J, leaving 13 bases between. Germline CDR1 is ENHRY and CDR2 is SYGVKD. Time point of the sample: week 11, during vaccination. A single vaccine dose contained 300 ug of mutant IDH1 20-mer peptide, and topical imiquimod was used with it. Each donor presented with a new WHO grade 3 or 4 astrocytoma that tested IDH1-mutant and showed ATRX loss. This chain links TRBV10-3 with TRBJ1-6; D remains unclear. The sample in question was PBMCs, obtained from a glioma patient whose treatment included an IDH1 peptide vaccine. The sequence derives from a man aged 35 to 55 with glioma. The CDR3 region is CAIKRVQNSPLHF. CDR3 coding DNA: TGTGCCATAAAGAGGGTCCAAAATTCACCCCTCCACTTT.